This TCR beta chain is drawn from a study of blood T cell repertoires in COVID-19 (dated by TCRdb to 2019 to 2021). Context from the whole study: Samples from collaborators originated in the United States, Italy and Spain and spanned both the acute and convalescent phases of COVID-19. The samples were drawn from two sources: the first 160 participants of the ongoing ImmuneRACE study, and 1,254 subjects contributed by 6 global collaborators. The material from the prospective study consisted of cDNA or gDNA derived from T cells, B-cell-depleted T cells, or PBMCs. A freely available public database, intended as a resource for researchers studying the immune response to SARS-CoV-2, is where the repertoires were released. Where available, HLA class I and class II types were obtained from metadata supplied by the sample provider rather than from assay-based typing. Nearly every sample came with metadata listing a de-identified subject ID, COVID-19 status, age in years and sex. Deeply sampled blood TCRbeta repertoires from subjects exposed to, actively infected with, or recovered from COVID-19 were included in the dataset.

With respect to this clone: The clone's antigen remains unknown. No much larger clonotype is one base removed from it; base qualities were not supplied.

General findings and caveats noted by the study authors: The quantity of clinical and demographic metadata differed by source and by participant and was supplied without curation.

Participants in the prospective study were enrolled through a virtual design, were aged roughly 18 to 95 years, and lived in about 25 United States geographic areas. Cohort assignment in the prospective study relied on participant-reported clinical history from a screening survey and a study questionnaire. Mobile phlebotomists in the prospective study collected whole blood, serum and a nasopharyngeal or oropharyngeal swab from every participant. Over an approximately 2-month period, participants in the prospective study had the option of providing additional blood draws and questionnaires. Blood samples from the prospective study were shipped frozen or at room temperature prior to DNA extraction. Via the germline V gene, CDR1 is MGHRA and CDR2 YSYEKL. From the cysteine through the phenylalanine, the CDR3 covers 15 amino acids. Just CDR3 DNA is preserved here, 45 bases in frame from base 1. V is pruned by 7 bases and J by 6 bases, leaving 12 bases of the junction without a gene match.

The immunoSEQ Assay, a bias-controlled multiplex PCR, was used to amplify TCRbeta CDR3 regions from genomic DNA. Regarding the original processing steps: The number of nucleated cells in each sample was estimated from the amplification of reference gene primers within the assay. To quantify the absolute abundance of each unique TCRbeta CDR3 rearrangement, sequence reads were collapsed and filtered. Productive Simpson clonality was computed per sample as the square root of Simpson's diversity index over productive rearrangements. Not all clones reach the TCRdb copy of this immuneACCESS table, which keeps in-frame sequences only. Checked studies attribute under half of the gap to unresolved V genes and leave the rest unexplained. The V and J calls and the clone size are those of that table, but D and trimming were determined from the DNA. The sample table shows roughly 250,000 clones, and 90% to 95% are seen once. The ten top clones hold 1.2% of the sample.

The TCR comes from a human donor in a cohort exposed to, infected with or recovered from COVID-19 (not recorded which). The donor label of this sample is uncertain. Sequencing used PBMCs or T cells enriched from blood (not recorded which). In this chain, TRBV4-1 is recombined with TRBJ2-3, and TRBD2 aligns with 8 junction nucleotides. Here is the DNA: TGCGCCAGCACTTTGGCCGGGACTAGTGTGGATACGCAGTATTTT. Translation gives CASTLAGTSVDTQYF.